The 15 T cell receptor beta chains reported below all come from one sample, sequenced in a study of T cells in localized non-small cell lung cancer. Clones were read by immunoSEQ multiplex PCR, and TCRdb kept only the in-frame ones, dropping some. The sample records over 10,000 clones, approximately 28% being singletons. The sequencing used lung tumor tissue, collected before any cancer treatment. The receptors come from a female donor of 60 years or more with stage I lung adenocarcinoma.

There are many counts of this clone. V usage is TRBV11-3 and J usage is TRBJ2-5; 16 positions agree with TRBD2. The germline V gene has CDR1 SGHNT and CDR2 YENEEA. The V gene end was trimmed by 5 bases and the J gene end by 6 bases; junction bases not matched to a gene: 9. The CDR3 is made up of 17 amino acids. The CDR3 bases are TGTGCCAGCAGCCCAGGGACTAGCGGGGGGGCCAGGAAGACCCAGTACTTC. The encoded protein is CASSPGTSGGARKTQYF.

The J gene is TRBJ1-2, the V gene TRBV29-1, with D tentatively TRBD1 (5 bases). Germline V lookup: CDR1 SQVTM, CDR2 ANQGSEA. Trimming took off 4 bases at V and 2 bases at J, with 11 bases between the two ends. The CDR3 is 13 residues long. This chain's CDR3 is CSVVEGRNYGYTF. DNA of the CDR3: TGCAGCGTTGTAGAGGGGAGGAACTATGGCTACACCTTC.

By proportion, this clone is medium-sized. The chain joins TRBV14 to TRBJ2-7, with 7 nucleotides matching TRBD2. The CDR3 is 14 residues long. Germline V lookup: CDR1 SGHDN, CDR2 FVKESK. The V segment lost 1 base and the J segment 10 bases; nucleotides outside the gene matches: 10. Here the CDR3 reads CASSQVGGFAGQYF. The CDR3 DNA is TGTGCCAGCAGCCAAGTGGGGGGGTTTGCGGGACAGTACTTC.

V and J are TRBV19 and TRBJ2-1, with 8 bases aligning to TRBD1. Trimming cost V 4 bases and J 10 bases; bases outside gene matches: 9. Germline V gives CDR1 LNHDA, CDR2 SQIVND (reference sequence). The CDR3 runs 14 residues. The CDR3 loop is CASSTYRGDGEQFF. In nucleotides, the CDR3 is TGTGCCAGTAGTACTTACAGGGGGGACGGAGAGCAGTTCTTC.

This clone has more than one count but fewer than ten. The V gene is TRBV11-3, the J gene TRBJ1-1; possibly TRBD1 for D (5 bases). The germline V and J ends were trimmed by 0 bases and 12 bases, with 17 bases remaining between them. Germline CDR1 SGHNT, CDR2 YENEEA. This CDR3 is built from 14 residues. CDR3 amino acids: CASSLDNGREGTFF. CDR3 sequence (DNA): TGTGCCAGCAGCTTAGATAACGGCAGGGAGGGGACTTTCTTT.

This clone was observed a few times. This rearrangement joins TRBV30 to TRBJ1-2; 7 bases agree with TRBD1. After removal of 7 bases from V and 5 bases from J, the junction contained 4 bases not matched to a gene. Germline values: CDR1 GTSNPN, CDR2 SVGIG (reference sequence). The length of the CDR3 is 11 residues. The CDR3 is CAYDREYGYTF. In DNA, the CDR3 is TGTGCCTACGACAGGGAGTATGGCTACACCTTC.

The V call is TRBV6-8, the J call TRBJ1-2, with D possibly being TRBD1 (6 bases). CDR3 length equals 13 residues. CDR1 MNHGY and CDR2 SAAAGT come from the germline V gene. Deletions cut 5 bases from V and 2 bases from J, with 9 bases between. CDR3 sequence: CASSIQGNYGYTF. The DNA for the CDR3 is TGTGCCAGCAGTATACAGGGAAACTATGGCTACACCTTC.

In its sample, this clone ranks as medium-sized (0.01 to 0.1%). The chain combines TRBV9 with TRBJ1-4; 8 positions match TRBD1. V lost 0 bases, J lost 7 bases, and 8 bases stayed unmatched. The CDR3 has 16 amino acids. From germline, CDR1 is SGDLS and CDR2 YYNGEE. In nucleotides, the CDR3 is TGTGCCAGCAGCGTAGGGATGAGGACAGGGAGTGAAAAACTGTTTTTT. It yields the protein CASSVGMRTGSEKLFF.

The CDR3 DNA follows: TGTGCCTGGGATGAGAACAGGCCCCGCACAGATACGCAGTATTTT. As protein: CAWDENRPRTDTQYF. The chain is built from TRBV30 and TRBJ2-3, with D maybe TRBD1 (5 bases). The CDR3 has 15 amino acids. The V gene's germline CDR1 is GTSNPN and CDR2 SVGIG (reference sequence). The V end lost 5 bases, the J end lost 1 base, and 16 bases lay between the germline ends.

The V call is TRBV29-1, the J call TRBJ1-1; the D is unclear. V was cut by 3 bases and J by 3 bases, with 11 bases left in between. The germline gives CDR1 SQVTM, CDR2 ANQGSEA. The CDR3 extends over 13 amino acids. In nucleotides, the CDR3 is TGCAGCGTTGAGCCTTCCCCGGACACTGAAGCTTTCTTT. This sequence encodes CSVEPSPDTEAFF. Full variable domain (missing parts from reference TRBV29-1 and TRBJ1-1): SAVISQKPSRDICQRGTSLTIQCQVDSQVTMMFWYRQQPGQSLTLIATANQGSEATYESGFVIDKFPISRPNLTFSTLTVSNMSPEDSSIYLCSVEPSPDTEAFFGQGTRLTVV.

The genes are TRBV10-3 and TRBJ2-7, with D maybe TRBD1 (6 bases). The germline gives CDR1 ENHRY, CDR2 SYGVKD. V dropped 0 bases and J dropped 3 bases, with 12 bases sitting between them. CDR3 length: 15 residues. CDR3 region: CAISESRGGSYEQYF. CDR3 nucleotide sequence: TGTGCCATCAGTGAGTCCAGAGGGGGAAGCTACGAGCAGTACTTC.

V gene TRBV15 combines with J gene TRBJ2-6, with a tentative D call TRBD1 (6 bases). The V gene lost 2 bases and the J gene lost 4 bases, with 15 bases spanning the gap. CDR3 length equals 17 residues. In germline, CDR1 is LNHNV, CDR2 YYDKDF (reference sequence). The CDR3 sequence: CATSRILGGSGANVLTF. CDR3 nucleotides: TGTGCCACCAGCAGAATTCTAGGGGGTTCAGGGGCCAACGTCCTGACTTTC.

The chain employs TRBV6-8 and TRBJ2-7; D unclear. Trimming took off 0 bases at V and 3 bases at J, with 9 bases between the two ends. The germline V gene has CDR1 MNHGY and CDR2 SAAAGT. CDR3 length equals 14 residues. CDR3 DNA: TGTGCCAGCAGTTACTCAGGGTCCTACTACGAGCAGTACTTC. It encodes CASSYSGSYYEQYF.

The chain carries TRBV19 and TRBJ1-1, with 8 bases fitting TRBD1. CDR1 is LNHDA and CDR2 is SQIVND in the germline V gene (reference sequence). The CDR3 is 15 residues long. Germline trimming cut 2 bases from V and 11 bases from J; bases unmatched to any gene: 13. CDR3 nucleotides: TGTGCCAGTAGTATATACAGGGGACAGGTTCCCATGGCTTTCTTT. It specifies CASSIYRGQVPMAFF.

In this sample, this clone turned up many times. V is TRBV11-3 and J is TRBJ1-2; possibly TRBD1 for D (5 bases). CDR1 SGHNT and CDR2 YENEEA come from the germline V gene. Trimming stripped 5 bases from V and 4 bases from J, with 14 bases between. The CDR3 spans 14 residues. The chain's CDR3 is CASSAGLKIYGYTF. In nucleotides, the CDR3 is TGTGCCAGCAGCGCGGGACTGAAAATCTATGGCTACACCTTC.